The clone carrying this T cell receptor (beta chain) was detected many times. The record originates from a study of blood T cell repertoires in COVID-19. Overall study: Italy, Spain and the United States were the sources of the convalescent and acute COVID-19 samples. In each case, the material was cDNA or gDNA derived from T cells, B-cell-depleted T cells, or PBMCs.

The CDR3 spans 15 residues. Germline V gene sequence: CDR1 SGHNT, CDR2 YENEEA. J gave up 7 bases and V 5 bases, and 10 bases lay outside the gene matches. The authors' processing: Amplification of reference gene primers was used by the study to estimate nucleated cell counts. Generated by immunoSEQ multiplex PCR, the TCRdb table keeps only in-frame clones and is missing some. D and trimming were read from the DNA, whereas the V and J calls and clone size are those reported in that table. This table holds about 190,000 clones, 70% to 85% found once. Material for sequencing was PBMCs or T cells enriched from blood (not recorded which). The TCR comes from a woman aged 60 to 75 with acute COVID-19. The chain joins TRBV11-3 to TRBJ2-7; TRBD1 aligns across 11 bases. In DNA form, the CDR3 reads TGTGCCAGCAGCCTGGTTGGGACAGGGGGGCAGGAGCAGTACGTC. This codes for CASSLVGTGGQEQYV.